This record looks at one T cell receptor beta chain sequence and its context. No antigen is known for it. Trimming removed 5 bases from V and 7 bases from J, with 23 bases in between. CDR1 SGHTA and CDR2 FQGTGA come from the germline V gene. This CDR3 region has 16 residues. Sequencing was preceded by expansion of antigen-specific CD4+ T cells with viral peptide pools in the ViraFEST assay. CD4+ T cells were isolated after around 10 days of culture. Having tested negative for nucleocapsid antibodies, the vaccine recipients showed no prior SARS-CoV-2 infection. They grew approximately 2.1 million PBMC in each well, adding 7.5 to 10 IU/ml IL-2 and around 9.6 ug/ml peptides. The protocol was immunoSEQ multiplex PCR, while the TCRdb copy is restricted to in-frame clones and leaves out a portion. The repertoire consists of tens of thousands of clones, with roughly 70% occurring once and the leading ten covering 18%.

This specimen comes from a study of vaccination effects on CD4 cells after COVID-19. Whole-study context: Participants were vaccinated with two doses of either the BNT162b2 or mRNA-1273 vaccine. Study-level points and caveats: Researchers report that only 1 of 255 vaccine-induced clones in healthy vaccinees cross-reacted with common cold coronaviruses.

This clonotype originated in a human donor who received a COVID-19 vaccine. The chain links TRBV7-3 to TRBJ1-2, with a tentative D call TRBD1 (5 bases). Sequencing used CD4+ T cells from PBMCs cultured with SARS-CoV-2 spike peptides, obtained before COVID-19 vaccination. The CDR3 DNA sequence: TGTGCCAGCAGCCCGCCGGGGCAGGGTATCGGCGGTGGCTACACCTTC. Its translation is CASSPPGQGIGGGYTF.